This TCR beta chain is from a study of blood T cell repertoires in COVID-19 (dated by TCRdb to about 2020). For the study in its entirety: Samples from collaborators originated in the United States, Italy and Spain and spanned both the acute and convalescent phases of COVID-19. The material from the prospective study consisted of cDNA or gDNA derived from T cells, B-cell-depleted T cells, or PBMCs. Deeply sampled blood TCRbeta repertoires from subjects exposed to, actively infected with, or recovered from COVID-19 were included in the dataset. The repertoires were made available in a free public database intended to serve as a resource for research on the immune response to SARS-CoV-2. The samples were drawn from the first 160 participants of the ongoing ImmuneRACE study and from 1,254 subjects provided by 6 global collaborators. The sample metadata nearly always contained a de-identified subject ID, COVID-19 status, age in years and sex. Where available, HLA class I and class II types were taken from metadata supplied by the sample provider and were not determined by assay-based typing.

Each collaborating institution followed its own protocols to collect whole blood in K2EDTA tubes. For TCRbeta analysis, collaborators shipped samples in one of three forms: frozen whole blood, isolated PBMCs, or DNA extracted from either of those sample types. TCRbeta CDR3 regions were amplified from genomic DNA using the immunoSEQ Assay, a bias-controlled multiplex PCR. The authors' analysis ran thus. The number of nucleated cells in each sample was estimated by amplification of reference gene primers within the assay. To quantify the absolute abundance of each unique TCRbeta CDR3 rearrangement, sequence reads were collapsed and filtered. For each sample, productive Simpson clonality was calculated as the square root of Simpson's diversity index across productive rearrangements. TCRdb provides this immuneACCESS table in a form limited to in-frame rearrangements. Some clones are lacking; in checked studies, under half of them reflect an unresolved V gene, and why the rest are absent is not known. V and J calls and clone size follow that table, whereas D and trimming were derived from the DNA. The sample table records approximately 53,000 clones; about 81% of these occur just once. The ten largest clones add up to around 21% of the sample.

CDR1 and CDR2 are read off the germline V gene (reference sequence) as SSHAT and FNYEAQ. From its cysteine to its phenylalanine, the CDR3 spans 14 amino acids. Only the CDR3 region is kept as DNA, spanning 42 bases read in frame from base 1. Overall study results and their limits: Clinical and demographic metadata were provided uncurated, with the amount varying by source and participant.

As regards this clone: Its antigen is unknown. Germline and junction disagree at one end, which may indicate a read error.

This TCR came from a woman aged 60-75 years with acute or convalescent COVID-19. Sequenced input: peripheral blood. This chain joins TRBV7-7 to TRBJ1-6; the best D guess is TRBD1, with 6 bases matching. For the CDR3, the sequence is CASSLRQAGSPLHF. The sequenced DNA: TGTGCTAGCAGCTTAAGACAGGCCGGTTCACCCCTCCACTTT.